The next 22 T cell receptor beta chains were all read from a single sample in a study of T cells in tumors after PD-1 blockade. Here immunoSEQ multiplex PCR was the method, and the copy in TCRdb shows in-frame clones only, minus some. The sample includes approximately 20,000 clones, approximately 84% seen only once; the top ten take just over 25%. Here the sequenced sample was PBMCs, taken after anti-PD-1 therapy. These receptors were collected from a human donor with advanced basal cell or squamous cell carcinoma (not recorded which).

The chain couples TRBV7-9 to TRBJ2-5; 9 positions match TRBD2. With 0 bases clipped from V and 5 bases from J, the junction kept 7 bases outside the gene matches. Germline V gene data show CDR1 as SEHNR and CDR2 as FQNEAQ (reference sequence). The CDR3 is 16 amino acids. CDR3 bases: TGTGCCAGCAGCTTAGCGTCGGGACTAGCCCGGGAGACCCAGTACTTC. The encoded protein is CASSLASGLARETQYF.

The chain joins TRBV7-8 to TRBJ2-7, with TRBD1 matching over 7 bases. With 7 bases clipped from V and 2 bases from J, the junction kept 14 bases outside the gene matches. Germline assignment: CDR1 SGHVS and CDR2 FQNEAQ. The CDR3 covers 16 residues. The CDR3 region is CASTLGASTGAYEQYF. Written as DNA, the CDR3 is TGTGCCAGCACCCTAGGCGCCTCTACAGGGGCCTACGAGCAGTACTTC.

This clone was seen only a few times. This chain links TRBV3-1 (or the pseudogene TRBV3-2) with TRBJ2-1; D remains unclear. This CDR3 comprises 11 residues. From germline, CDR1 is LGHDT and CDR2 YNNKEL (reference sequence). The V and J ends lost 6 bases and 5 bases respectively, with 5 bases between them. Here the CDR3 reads CASRLNNEQFF. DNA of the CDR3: TGTGCCAGCAGGCTAAACAATGAGCAGTTCTTC.

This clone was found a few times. Here the CDR3 DNA reads TGTGCCAGCAGCTCCTATGACAATGAGCAGTTCTTC. Translated: CASSSYDNEQFF. The chain couples TRBV11-3 to TRBJ2-1; D uncertain. This CDR3 region has 12 residues. Trimming took off 4 bases at V and 5 bases at J, with 6 bases between the two ends. Per germline, CDR1 SGHNT and CDR2 YENEEA. The full variable domain, in which reference TRBV11-3 and TRBJ2-1 provide the parts outside the CDR3, is EAGVVQSPRYKIIEKKQPVAFWCNPISGHNTLYWYLQNLGQGPELLIRYENEEAVDDSQLPKDRFSAERLKGVDSTLKIQPAELGDSAVYLCASSSYDNEQFFGPGTRLTVL.

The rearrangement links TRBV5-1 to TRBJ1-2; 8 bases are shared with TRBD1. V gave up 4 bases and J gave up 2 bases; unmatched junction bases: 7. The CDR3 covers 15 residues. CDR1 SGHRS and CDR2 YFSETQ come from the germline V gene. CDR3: CASSLRQGPNYGYTF. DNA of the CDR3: TGCGCCAGCAGCCTACGACAGGGGCCCAACTATGGCTACACCTTC.

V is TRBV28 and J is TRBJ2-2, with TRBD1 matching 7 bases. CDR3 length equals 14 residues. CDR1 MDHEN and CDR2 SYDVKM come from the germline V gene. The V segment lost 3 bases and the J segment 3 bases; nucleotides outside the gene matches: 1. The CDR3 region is CASSLTGHTGELFF. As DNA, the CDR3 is TGTGCCAGCAGTTTGACAGGGCACACCGGGGAGCTGTTTTTT.

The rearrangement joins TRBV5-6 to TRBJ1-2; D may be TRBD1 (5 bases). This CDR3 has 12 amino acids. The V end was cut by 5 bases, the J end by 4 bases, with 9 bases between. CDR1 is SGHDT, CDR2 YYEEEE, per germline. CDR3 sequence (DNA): TGTGCCAGCAGTCGGGACTTCTATGGCTACACCTTC. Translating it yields CASSRDFYGYTF.

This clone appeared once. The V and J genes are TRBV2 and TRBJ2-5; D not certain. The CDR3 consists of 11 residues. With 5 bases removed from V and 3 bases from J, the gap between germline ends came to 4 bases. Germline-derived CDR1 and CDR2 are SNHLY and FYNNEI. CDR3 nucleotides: TGTGCCAGCAGTTTCAAAGAGACCCAGTACTTC. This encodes CASSFKETQYF.

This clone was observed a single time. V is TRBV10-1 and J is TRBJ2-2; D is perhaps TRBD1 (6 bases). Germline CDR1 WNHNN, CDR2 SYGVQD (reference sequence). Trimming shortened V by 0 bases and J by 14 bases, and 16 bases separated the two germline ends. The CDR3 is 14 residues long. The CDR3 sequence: CASSESQGPGLLFF. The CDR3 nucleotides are TGCGCCAGCAGTGAGTCTCAGGGGCCGGGCCTCCTGTTTTTT.

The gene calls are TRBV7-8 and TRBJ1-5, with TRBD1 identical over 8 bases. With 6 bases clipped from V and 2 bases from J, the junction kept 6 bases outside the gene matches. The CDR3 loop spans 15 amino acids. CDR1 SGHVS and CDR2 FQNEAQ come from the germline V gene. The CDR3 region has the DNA TGTGCCAGCAGGCAGGGGGCCGGGGGCAATCAGCCCCAGCATTTT. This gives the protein CASRQGAGGNQPQHF. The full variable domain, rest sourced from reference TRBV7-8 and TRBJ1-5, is GAGVSQSPRYKVAKRGQDVALRCDPISGHVSLFWYQQALGQGPEFLTYFQNEAQLDKSGLPSDRFFAERPEGSVSTLKIQRTQQEDSAVYLCASRQGAGGNQPQHFGDGTRLSIL.

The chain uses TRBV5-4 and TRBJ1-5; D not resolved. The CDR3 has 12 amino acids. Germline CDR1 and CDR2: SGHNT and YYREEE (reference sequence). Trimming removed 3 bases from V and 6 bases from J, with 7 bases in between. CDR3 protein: CASSYDSQPQHF. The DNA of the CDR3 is TGTGCCAGCAGCTACGACTCTCAGCCCCAGCATTTT.

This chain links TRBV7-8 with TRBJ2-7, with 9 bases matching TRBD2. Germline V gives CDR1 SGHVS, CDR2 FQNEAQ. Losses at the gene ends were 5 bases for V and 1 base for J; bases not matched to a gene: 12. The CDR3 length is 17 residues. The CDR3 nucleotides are TGTGCCAGCAGCCAACCCCTAGGGACTAGCCGTTCCTACGAGCAGTACTTC. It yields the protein CASSQPLGTSRSYEQYF. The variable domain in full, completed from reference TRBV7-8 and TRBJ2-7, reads GAGVSQSPRYKVAKRGQDVALRCDPISGHVSLFWYQQALGQGPEFLTYFQNEAQLDKSGLPSDRFFAERPEGSVSTLKIQRTQQEDSAVYLCASSQPLGTSRSYEQYFGPGTRLTVT.

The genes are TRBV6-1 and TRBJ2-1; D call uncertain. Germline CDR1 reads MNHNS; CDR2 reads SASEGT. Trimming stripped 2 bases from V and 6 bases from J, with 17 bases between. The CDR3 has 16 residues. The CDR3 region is CASSEPLGVRGNEQFF. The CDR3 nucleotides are TGTGCCAGCAGTGAACCCCTAGGTGTCCGAGGCAATGAGCAGTTCTTC.

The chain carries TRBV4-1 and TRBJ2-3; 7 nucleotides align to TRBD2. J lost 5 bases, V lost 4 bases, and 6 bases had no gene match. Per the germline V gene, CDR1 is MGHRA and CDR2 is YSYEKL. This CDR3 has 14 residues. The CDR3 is CASSLQTSQDTQYF. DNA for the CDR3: TGCGCCAGCAGCCTCCAGACTAGCCAAGATACGCAGTATTTT.

The CDR3 sequence: CASTRLETQYF. The DNA of the CDR3 is TGTGCCAGCACCAGATTGGAGACCCAGTACTTC. V and J are TRBV28 and TRBJ2-5; D gene uncertain. This CDR3 is 11 amino acids long. Germline V gives CDR1 MDHEN, CDR2 SYDVKM. The V end lost 7 bases, the J end lost 5 bases, and 8 bases lay between the germline ends.

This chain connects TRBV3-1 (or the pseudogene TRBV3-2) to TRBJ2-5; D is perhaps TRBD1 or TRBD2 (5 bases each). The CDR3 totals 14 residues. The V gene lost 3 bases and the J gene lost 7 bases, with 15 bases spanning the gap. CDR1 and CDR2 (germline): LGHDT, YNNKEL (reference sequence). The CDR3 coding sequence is TGTGCCAGCAGCCATCCGGTGGGGGTCCGGACCCAGTACTTC. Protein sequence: CASSHPVGVRTQYF.

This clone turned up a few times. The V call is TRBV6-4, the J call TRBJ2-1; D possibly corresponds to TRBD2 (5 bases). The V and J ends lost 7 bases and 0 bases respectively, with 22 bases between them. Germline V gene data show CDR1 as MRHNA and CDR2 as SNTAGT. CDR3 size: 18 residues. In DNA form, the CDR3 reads TGTGCCAGCACAAACTGGACTCAAACCATAAGCTCCTACAATGAGCAGTTCTTC. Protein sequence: CASTNWTQTISSYNEQFF.

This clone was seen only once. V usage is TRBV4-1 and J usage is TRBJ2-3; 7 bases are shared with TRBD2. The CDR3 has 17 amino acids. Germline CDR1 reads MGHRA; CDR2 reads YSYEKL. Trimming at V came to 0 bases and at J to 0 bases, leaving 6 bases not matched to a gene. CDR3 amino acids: CASSQDSAGLSTDTQYF. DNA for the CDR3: TGCGCCAGCAGCCAAGATTCAGCGGGGCTCAGCACAGATACGCAGTATTTT.

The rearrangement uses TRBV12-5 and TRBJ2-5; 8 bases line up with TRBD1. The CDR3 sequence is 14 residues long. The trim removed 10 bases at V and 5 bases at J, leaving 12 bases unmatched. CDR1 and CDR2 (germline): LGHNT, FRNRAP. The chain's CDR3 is CATAQGAPVETQYF. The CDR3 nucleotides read TGTGCTACCGCCCAGGGGGCGCCGGTGGAGACCCAGTACTTC.

The CDR3 reads CASSSDLGRNQPQHF. In DNA, the CDR3 is TGTGCCAGTAGCTCGGACCTTGGGCGGAATCAGCCCCAGCATTTT. The gene calls are TRBV19 and TRBJ1-5, with D uncertain. V lost 6 bases and J 4 bases, leaving 16 bases between the germline ends. This CDR3 is built from 15 residues. Germline V CDR1 and CDR2: LNHDA, SQIVND (reference sequence). Drawing the rest from reference TRBV19 and TRBJ1-5, the complete variable domain is DGGITQSPKYLFRKEGQNVTLSCEQNLNHDAMYWYRQDPGQGLRLIYYSQIVNDFQKGDIAEGYSVSREKKESFPLTVTSAQKNPTAFYLCASSSDLGRNQPQHFGDGTRLSIL.

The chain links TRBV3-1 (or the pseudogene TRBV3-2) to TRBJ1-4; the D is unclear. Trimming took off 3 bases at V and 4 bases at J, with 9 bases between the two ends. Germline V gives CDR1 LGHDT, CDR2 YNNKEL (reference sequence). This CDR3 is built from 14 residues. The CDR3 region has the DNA TGTGCCAGCAGCCATTCACGGGGTAATGAAAAACTGTTTTTT. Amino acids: CASSHSRGNEKLFF.

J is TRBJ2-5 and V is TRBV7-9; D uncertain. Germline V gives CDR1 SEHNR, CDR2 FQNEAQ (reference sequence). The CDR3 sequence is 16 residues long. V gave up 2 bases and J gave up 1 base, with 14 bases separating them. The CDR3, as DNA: TGTGCCAGCAGCTTAATGTTTAGAGGCCCCCAAGAGACCCAGTACTTC. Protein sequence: CASSLMFRGPQETQYF.